The T cell receptor beta chain under discussion was sequenced for a study of blood T cell repertoires in COVID-19. Turning to the study itself: Sites in the United States, Italy and Spain provided acute and convalescent COVID-19 samples. PBMCs, B-cell-depleted T cells, or T cells were the source of the cDNA or gDNA that made up the material.

In the source study's methods: Nucleated cell counts were estimated from reference gene primer amplification. Generated by immunoSEQ multiplex PCR, the TCRdb table keeps only in-frame clones and is missing some. The V and J calls and clone size were taken over from that table, and D and trimming were inferred from the DNA. The table shows some 210,000 clones, with 92% occurring only once. The CDR3 has 15 residues. The V gene lost 0 bases and the J gene lost 4 bases, with 10 bases spanning the gap. Germline V gene lookup returns CDR1 LGHNA and CDR2 YNFKEQ. Those enrolled in Seattle joined during active infection and were followed longitudinally afterward.

Sequencing was performed on peripheral blood. J is TRBJ1-5 and V is TRBV4-2; unclear D gene. This clonotype originated in a man aged 55-75 years with COVID-19, enrolled during active disease. The CDR3 sequence is CASSQDRTGNQPQHF. The CDR3 nucleotides are TGTGCCAGCAGCCAAGATCGGACGGGGAATCAGCCCCAGCATTTT.